Listed here are 27 T cell receptor beta chains from one sample, sequenced in a study of cytomegalovirus exposure and HLA in healthy donors. This PCR relied on a set of 60 Vbeta primers and 13 Jbeta primers. Only in-frame clones appear in the TCRdb table, and some are missing; sequencing was by immunoSEQ multiplex PCR. This sample has more than 150,000 clones, with about three quarters found just once. Sample: PBMCs. The receptor set was obtained from a man aged 18 to 29 in good health and CMV-seronegative.

The chain joins TRBV11-2 to TRBJ1-6; 9 bases are shared with TRBD1. The trim removed 4 bases at V and 7 bases at J, leaving 2 bases unmatched. This CDR3 is 14 amino acids long. Looked up from germline, CDR1 is SGHAT and CDR2 is FQNNGV. The CDR3 DNA is TGTGCCAGCAGCTACGACAGGGGGAATTCACCCCTCCACTTT. This codes for CASSYDRGNSPLHF.

This chain links TRBV30 with TRBJ2-6, with 7 bases that match TRBD1. Germline CDR1 and CDR2: GTSNPN and SVGIG (reference sequence). This CDR3 is built from 13 residues. The V and J ends lost 7 bases and 2 bases, in that order; junction bases with no gene match: 2. In DNA form, the CDR3 reads TGTGCCTCCCAGGGGGCTGGGGCCAACGTCCTGACTTTC. This sequence encodes CASQGAGANVLTF.

This chain uses TRBV6-5 with TRBJ1-5; 8 bases are a match to TRBD1. From germline, CDR1 is MNHEY and CDR2 SVGAGI. This CDR3 comprises 15 residues. J was trimmed by 5 bases and V by 2 bases; bases with no gene match: 5. This CDR3 reads CASSYADRGHQPQHF. CDR3 nucleotide sequence: TGTGCCAGCAGTTACGCCGACAGGGGCCATCAGCCCCAGCATTTT.

This chain joins TRBV15 and TRBJ2-3, with 10 bases that match TRBD2. The germline V gene encodes CDR1 LNHNV and CDR2 YYDKDF (reference sequence). This CDR3 region has 18 residues. The V segment lost 0 bases and the J segment 2 bases; nucleotides outside the gene matches: 8. The CDR3 spells CATSRESASGGLTDTQYF. The CDR3 DNA reads TGTGCCACCAGCAGAGAAAGTGCTAGCGGGGGCCTCACAGATACGCAGTATTTT.

This chain joins TRBV6-5 and TRBJ1-1; D may be TRBD1 (5 bases). V lost 2 bases and J 5 bases, leaving 15 bases between the germline ends. Looked up from germline, CDR1 is MNHEY and CDR2 is SVGAGI. The CDR3 has 15 residues. Here the CDR3 reads CASSYRPGAGTEAFF. Written as DNA, the CDR3 is TGTGCCAGCAGTTACCGGCCTGGGGCCGGAACTGAAGCTTTCTTT.

The J gene is TRBJ1-2, the V gene TRBV25-1, with D tentatively TRBD1 (5 bases). V dropped 5 bases and J dropped 7 bases, with 20 bases sitting between them. Germline lookup yields CDR1 MGHDK and CDR2 SYGVNS. This CDR3 is 15 amino acids long. The CDR3 reads CASSSGGTRWGGYTF. CDR3 nucleotide sequence: TGTGCCAGCAGTTCCGGGGGGACGCGATGGGGTGGCTACACCTTC.

The chain has TRBV19 and TRBJ2-7, with TRBD2 matching over 13 bases. This CDR3 contains 14 residues. Germline V gene sequence: CDR1 LNHDA, CDR2 SQIVND (reference sequence). Trimming removed 8 bases from V and 0 bases from J; junction bases left unmatched: 1. The CDR3 DNA follows: TGTGCCAGTCGGACTAGCGGGAGCTCCTACGAGCAGTACTTC. Translation: CASRTSGSSYEQYF.

J is TRBJ2-3 and V is TRBV10-3; TRBD2 matches at 8 bases. The germline V gene has CDR1 ENHRY and CDR2 SYGVKD. J lost 3 bases, V lost 4 bases, and 3 bases had no gene match. The CDR3 has 14 amino acids. CDR3: CAISVGGRTDTQYF. The DNA for the CDR3 is TGTGCCATCAGTGTTGGCGGGAGGACAGATACGCAGTATTTT.

The J gene is TRBJ2-5, the V gene TRBV30, with D hard to call. Trimming shortened V by 1 base and J by 6 bases, and 3 bases separated the two germline ends. Germline lookup yields CDR1 GTSNPN and CDR2 SVGIG (reference sequence). The CDR3 totals 10 residues. Written as DNA, the CDR3 is TGTGCCTGGAGTGCAAAGACCCAGTACTTC. This translates into CAWSAKTQYF.

The V call is TRBV5-1, the J call TRBJ2-5; 8 bases map to TRBD1. TRBJ2-7 matches the DNA end more closely, so the J call is doubtful. Germline lookup yields CDR1 SGHRS and CDR2 YFSETQ. The CDR3 is 15 residues long. CDR3 bases: TGCGCCAGCAGCTTGGCCGGCAGGGGGCTTGACGAGCAGTACTTC. Its protein is CASSLAGRGLDEQYF.

The rearrangement uses TRBV6-6 and TRBJ1-3; tentative D call: TRBD1 (5 bases). Germline values: CDR1 MNHNY, CDR2 SVGAGI (reference sequence). The CDR3 contains 14 residues. Trimming left V 6 bases short and J 1 base short, with 10 bases between. Here the CDR3 DNA reads TGTGCCAGCAGCCGCAGGGAATCTGGAAACACCATATATTTT. This encodes CASSRRESGNTIYF.

This chain links TRBV7-2 with TRBJ1-2, with 9 bases that match TRBD1. Trimming cost V 3 bases and J 3 bases; bases outside gene matches: 8. The CDR3 is made up of 16 amino acids. In germline, CDR1 is SGHTA, CDR2 FQGNSA. The DNA for the CDR3 is TGTGCCAGCAGCTTGGACAGGGGAGGGGGCCACTATGGCTACACCTTC. As protein: CASSLDRGGGHYGYTF.

The chain links TRBV30 to TRBJ2-1, with TRBD1 identical over 7 bases. CDR1 and CDR2 from the germline V gene are GTSNPN and SVGIG (reference sequence). J lost 9 bases, V lost 3 bases, and 5 bases had no gene match. The CDR3 is 12 residues long. The CDR3 loop is CAWRGTAGEQFF. The CDR3 bases are TGTGCCTGGAGAGGGACAGCTGGTGAGCAGTTCTTC.

The rearrangement links TRBV28 to TRBJ1-5, with 10 bases identical to TRBD1. Germline CDR1 is MDHEN and CDR2 is SYDVKM. The length of the CDR3 is 15 residues. J was trimmed by 6 bases and V by 7 bases; bases with no gene match: 9. The CDR3 here is CASNKDRGFSQPQHF. DNA for the CDR3: TGTGCCAGCAATAAGGACAGGGGGTTTTCTCAGCCCCAGCATTTT. Combining the CDR3 with reference TRBV28 and TRBJ1-5 gives the whole variable domain DVKVTQSSRYLVKRTGEKVFLECVQDMDHENMFWYRQDPGLGLRLIYFSYDVKMKEKGDIPEGYSVSREKKERFSLILESASTNQTSMYLCASNKDRGFSQPQHFGDGTRLSIL.

The rearrangement joins TRBV14 to TRBJ1-5; D unclear. The V gene lost 0 bases and the J gene lost 9 bases, with 9 bases spanning the gap. The CDR3 spans 13 residues. Germline loops: CDR1 SGHDN, CDR2 FVKESK. The CDR3: CASSQDNTRPQHF. The CDR3 DNA follows: TGTGCCAGCAGCCAAGATAACACCCGGCCCCAGCATTTT.

This clone was seen a few times. This sequence joins TRBV6-5 and TRBJ1-2; perhaps TRBD1 as D (5 bases). The CDR3 length is 11 residues. With 5 bases removed from V and 8 bases from J, the gap between germline ends came to 9 bases. Germline lookup yields CDR1 MNHEY and CDR2 SVGAGI. The CDR3 region has the DNA TGTGCCAGCAGTCACGGGGGAGGCTACACCTTC. This gives the protein CASSHGGGYTF.

The chain employs TRBV11-2 and TRBJ1-1; D is unclear. Germline loops: CDR1 SGHAT, CDR2 FQNNGV. The germline V and J ends were trimmed by 2 bases and 1 base, with 5 bases remaining between them. The CDR3 runs 13 residues. CDR3 DNA: TGTGCCAGCAGCTTATCGGGGAACACTGAAGCTTTCTTT. It yields the protein CASSLSGNTEAFF.

The V call is TRBV5-4, the J call TRBJ2-7, with D possibly matching TRBD2 (7 bases). Germline CDR1 and CDR2: SGHNT and YYREEE (reference sequence). The CDR3 contains 17 residues. The ends were cut back, 2 bases at V and 3 bases at J, with 21 bases in the middle. The CDR3 region is CASSFGGRGSGGYEQYF. CDR3 bases: TGTGCCAGCAGCTTTGGGGGGCGGGGATCGGGAGGCTACGAGCAGTACTTC.

The chain recombines TRBV11-2 with TRBJ1-3; D call uncertain. The CDR3 is 16 residues long. Trimming shortened V by 1 base and J by 0 bases, and 10 bases separated the two germline ends. Germline V gene lookup returns CDR1 SGHAT and CDR2 FQNNGV. Here the CDR3 reads CASSLGLESSGNTIYF. The DNA of the CDR3 is TGTGCCAGCAGCTTAGGCCTAGAGAGCTCTGGAAACACCATATATTTT.

The chain links TRBV28 to TRBJ1-2, with D hard to call. Germline V gene sequence: CDR1 MDHEN, CDR2 SYDVKM. Trimming pared 6 bases from V and 8 bases from J, leaving 13 bases between. The CDR3 runs to 12 residues. The CDR3 spells CASRPPTRGYTF. The CDR3 region has the DNA TGTGCCAGCAGGCCACCCACCAGGGGCTACACCTTC.

The rearrangement joins TRBV10-3 to TRBJ2-7, with D tentatively TRBD1 (5 bases). V was trimmed by 0 bases and J by 6 bases, leaving 9 bases between them. CDR1 is ENHRY, CDR2 SYGVKD, per germline. The CDR3 consists of 13 residues. CDR3 residues: CAISESKGAEQYF. DNA of the CDR3: TGTGCCATCAGTGAGTCGAAAGGGGCCGAGCAGTACTTC.

V is TRBV2 and J is TRBJ1-3; 7 bases line up with TRBD1. J was trimmed by 0 bases and V by 6 bases; bases with no gene match: 11. Looked up from germline, CDR1 is SNHLY and CDR2 is FYNNEI. This CDR3 is built from 17 residues. The CDR3 sequence is CASSSQGQISSGNTIYF. Here the CDR3 DNA reads TGTGCCAGCAGCTCACAGGGACAGATAAGCTCTGGAAACACCATATATTTT.

This clone was seen a few times. The CDR3 region has the DNA TGTGCCAGCAGCTCACCCACCCTGAGAGTAGATCAAGTCACCCAGTACTTC. Translating gives CASSSPTLRVDQVTQYF. The chain carries TRBV4-2 and TRBJ2-5, with D uncertain. V shed 5 bases and J shed 8 bases, with 27 bases lying between them. CDR3 size: 17 residues. CDR1 and CDR2 from the germline V gene are LGHNA and YNFKEQ.

The chain combines TRBV5-1 with TRBJ1-1; D gene ambiguous. Germline loops: CDR1 SGHRS, CDR2 YFSETQ. Deletions cut 2 bases from V and 1 base from J, with 3 bases between. This CDR3 is built from 12 residues. Written as DNA, the CDR3 is TGCGCCAGCAGCTTCCAGAACACTGAAGCTTTCTTT. Its protein is CASSFQNTEAFF.

In its sample, this clone was seen once. The rearrangement links TRBV13 to TRBJ1-3; a possible D gene is TRBD1 (5 bases). Germline V lookup: CDR1 PRHDT, CDR2 FYEKMQ (reference sequence). This CDR3 spans 16 amino acids. V gave up 7 bases and J gave up 2 bases, with 18 bases separating them. The CDR3 reads CASMAWGQRPGNTIYF. In DNA form, the CDR3 reads TGTGCCAGCATGGCATGGGGCCAAAGACCTGGAAACACCATATATTTT.

The table lists this clone with a few counts. The rearrangement links TRBV7-3 to TRBJ1-2; tentatively, D is TRBD1 (5 bases). CDR3 size: 13 residues. The ends were cut back, 5 bases at V and 5 bases at J, with 12 bases in the middle. Per germline, CDR1 SGHTA and CDR2 FQGTGA. As DNA, the CDR3 is TGTGCCAGCAGCATCTCAGGGTTATATGGCTACACCTTC. The encoded protein is CASSISGLYGYTF.

V gene TRBV4-2 combines with J gene TRBJ2-7, with TRBD1 matching 11 bases. This CDR3 has 16 residues. J gave up 4 bases and V 2 bases, and 7 bases lay outside the gene matches. Germline values: CDR1 LGHNA, CDR2 YNFKEQ. Written as DNA, the CDR3 is TGTGCCAGCAGCCAAAGCCCGGGACAGGGGGTGTACGAGCAGTACTTC. It encodes CASSQSPGQGVYEQYF.